The following is a TCR beta chain sequence with its context. Unmatched junction bases numbered 5, after V lost 5 bases and J lost 8 bases. Germline CDR1 and CDR2: SEHNR and FQNEAQ (reference sequence). The CDR3 runs 14 residues. These data originate in a study of early T cells in non-severe SARS-CoV-2 infection. Via MiXCR, TCRdb re-called the 5' RACE reads, giving one row per CDR3 protein. The sample consists of about 60,000 distinct CDR3 sequences, about 11% of them appearing once. The sequencing used whole blood, collected at baseline. The rearrangement links TRBV7-9 to TRBJ1-4, with TRBD1 matching 10 bases. This receptor was taken from an adult who was a healthcare worker with PCR-confirmed SARS-CoV-2 infection or an uninfected control (not recorded which). The CDR3 spells CASSPGTGDEKLFF. The CDR3 DNA reads as TGTGCCAGCAGCCCTGGGACAGGGGACGAAAAACTGTTTTTT.